Below are 26 T cell receptor beta chains sequenced from a single sample in a study of technical replicates of blood from a handful of donors. Method: immunoSEQ multiplex PCR; TCRdb's copy keeps in-frame clones and lacks some. Of roughly 79,000 clones in the sample, approximately 96% were seen once. The sequenced sample consisted of T cells isolated from PBMCs. All receptors come from a human donor in good health.

The V and J genes are TRBV6-4 and TRBJ1-2, with unresolved D. The CDR3 covers 14 residues. Trimming took 3 bases from V and 4 from J, leaving 12 bases between them. CDR1 is MRHNA and CDR2 is SNTAGT in the germline V gene. The CDR3 nucleotides read TGTGCCAGCAGTGAGACTCCTCACACCTATGGCTACACCTTC. Protein sequence: CASSETPHTYGYTF.

V is TRBV29-1 and J is TRBJ2-5, with a tentative D call TRBD1 (6 bases). TRBJ2-7 matches the DNA end more closely, so the J call is doubtful. Germline V gives CDR1 SQVTM, CDR2 ANQGSEA. This CDR3 has 15 residues. The CDR3 DNA reads TGCAGCGTTGAAATTGGTGGGGGACACCCCTACGAGCAGTACTTC. It is translated as CSVEIGGGHPYEQYF.

V and J are TRBV6-4 and TRBJ2-1; 12 nucleotides agree with TRBD2. The germline V gene has CDR1 MRHNA and CDR2 SNTAGT. This CDR3 contains 13 residues. V was clipped by 6 bases and J by 9 bases; unmatched bases: 3. The CDR3: CASRPTSGGEQFF. The CDR3 nucleotides are TGTGCCAGCAGACCGACTAGCGGGGGTGAGCAGTTCTTC.

In this sample, this clone turned up once. The chain joins TRBV5-6 to TRBJ2-2; 9 bases match TRBD1. The junction had 10 bases not matched to a gene; V was cut back by 4 bases and J by 3 bases. CDR1 is SGHDT, CDR2 YYEEEE, per germline. This CDR3 spans 17 amino acids. The CDR3 spells CASSMGGTGFYTGELFF. In nucleotides, the CDR3 is TGTGCCAGCAGCATGGGAGGGACAGGGTTTTACACCGGGGAGCTGTTTTTT.

The chain combines TRBV6-1 with TRBJ2-5; 7 bases are a match to TRBD2. This CDR3 has 15 residues. J gave up 0 bases and V 3 bases, and 4 bases lay outside the gene matches. Germline lookup yields CDR1 MNHNS and CDR2 SASEGT. This CDR3 is CASSDSSGHQETQYF. CDR3 nucleotide sequence: TGTGCCAGCAGTGATTCTAGCGGACACCAAGAGACCCAGTACTTC.

The rearrangement joins TRBV7-2 to TRBJ2-2, with D possibly TRBD2 on 5 matching bases. This CDR3 is 14 amino acids long. CDR1 is SGHTA and CDR2 is FQGNSA in the germline V gene. Trimming removed 3 bases from V and 1 base from J, with 6 bases in between. CDR3 DNA: TGTGCCAGCAGCTTTGGGAGGAACACCGGGGAGCTGTTTTTT. Translating it yields CASSFGRNTGELFF.

The CDR3 here is CASSFYSNIQETQYF. The CDR3 DNA reads as TGCGCCAGCAGCTTTTACAGCAACATTCAAGAGACCCAGTACTTC. The chain uses TRBV5-1 and TRBJ2-5; D ambiguous. The CDR3 is made up of 15 amino acids. CDR1 is SGHRS, CDR2 YFSETQ, per germline. V lost 2 bases and J lost 2, with 13 bases in between.

The rearrangement joins TRBV10-3 to TRBJ2-6, with TRBD1 matching 9 bases. Germline values: CDR1 ENHRY, CDR2 SYGVKD. The trim removed 7 bases at V and 0 bases at J, leaving 10 bases unmatched. CDR3 length: 18 amino acids. DNA of the CDR3: TGTGCCATCACCGAGGGACAGGGAGGGTACTCTGGGGCCAACGTCCTGACTTTC. Amino acid sequence: CAITEGQGGYSGANVLTF.

The gene calls are TRBV12-5 and TRBJ1-2; perhaps TRBD1 as D (6 bases). CDR3 length equals 12 residues. Germline V gene sequence: CDR1 LGHNT, CDR2 FRNRAP. The V and J ends lost 1 base and 7 bases respectively, with 7 bases between them. The CDR3 bases are TGTGCTAGTGGTTTGGGGGACATTGGCTACACCTTC. It is translated as CASGLGDIGYTF.

The chain employs TRBV20-1 and TRBJ2-7; D uncertain. Germline assignment: CDR1 DFQATT and CDR2 SNEGSKA (reference sequence). The CDR3 runs 11 residues. V was shortened by 3 bases and J by 0 bases, with 3 bases between the two germline ends. The CDR3 reads CSASSSYEQYF. In nucleotides, the CDR3 is TGCAGTGCTAGTAGCTCCTACGAGCAGTACTTC.

V gene TRBV5-4 combines with J gene TRBJ1-5; TRBD1 matches at 10 bases. CDR1 and CDR2 (germline): SGHNT, YYREEE (reference sequence). The V segment lost 4 bases and the J segment 4 bases; nucleotides outside the gene matches: 5. The CDR3 sequence is 15 residues long. CDR3 nucleotide sequence: TGTGCCAGCAGCACGGGGACAGGGGTGAATCAGCCCCAGCATTTT. It codes for CASSTGTGVNQPQHF.

The V call is TRBV6-1, the J call TRBJ2-7; D might be TRBD1 (6 bases). The V gene's germline CDR1 is MNHNS and CDR2 SASEGT. The germline V and J ends were trimmed by 7 bases and 2 bases, with 15 bases remaining between them. This CDR3 is 14 amino acids long. The CDR3 nucleotides read TGTGCCAGCATAGCAGGGGTCCTCACCTACGAGCAGTACTTC. Translation gives CASIAGVLTYEQYF.

This clone was detected only once. Written as DNA, the CDR3 is TGCAGTGCTATATTAGACAATGAGCAGTTCTTC. Its protein product is CSAILDNEQFF. The chain couples TRBV20-1 to TRBJ2-1; D unresolved. CDR3 size: 11 residues. V lost 4 bases and J 5 bases, leaving 6 bases between the germline ends. The germline V gene encodes CDR1 DFQATT and CDR2 SNEGSKA (reference sequence).

In DNA form, the CDR3 reads TGTGCCAGCAGCTTAGGCCTTTTGGGGGGGCCTTGGGACACTGAAGCTTTCTTT. This codes for CASSLGLLGGPWDTEAFF. The chain joins TRBV7-6 to TRBJ1-1, with D possibly TRBD1 on 6 matching bases. The V end lost 1 base, the J end lost 3 bases, and 21 bases lay between the germline ends. This CDR3 is 18 amino acids long. Germline assignment: CDR1 SGHVS and CDR2 FNYEAQ.

The rearrangement links TRBV2 to TRBJ1-2, with 7 bases that match TRBD1. After removal of 5 bases from V and 8 bases from J, the junction contained 11 bases not matched to a gene. Germline V gene lookup returns CDR1 SNHLY and CDR2 FYNNEI. This CDR3 is built from 14 residues. CDR3 loop: CASSSIDRAGGYTF. The CDR3 DNA reads TGTGCCAGCAGTTCTATTGACAGGGCAGGCGGCTACACCTTC.

The chain recombines TRBV4-1 with TRBJ1-1, with D uncertain. In germline, CDR1 is MGHRA, CDR2 YSYEKL. CDR3 size: 15 residues. V was trimmed by 1 base and J by 0 bases, leaving 9 bases between them. The CDR3 bases are TGCGCCAGCAGCCAAGCGGTACAGTTGAACACTGAAGCTTTCTTT. It is translated as CASSQAVQLNTEAFF.

The rearrangement uses TRBV28 and TRBJ2-5, with 7 bases aligning to TRBD1. The CDR3 has 14 residues. Germline-derived CDR1 and CDR2 are MDHEN and SYDVKM. V lost 4 bases and J lost 4; bases outside the gene matches: 6. The CDR3 loop is CASSSEGGGETQYF. The CDR3 DNA reads TGTGCCAGCAGTTCAGAAGGGGGCGGAGAGACCCAGTACTTC.

The chain recombines TRBV6-1 with TRBJ1-5; 10 positions agree with TRBD1. The CDR3 contains 14 residues. Germline V gene data show CDR1 as MNHNS and CDR2 as SASEGT. V dropped 10 bases and J dropped 2; count of bases not matched to a gene: 5. The CDR3, as DNA: TGTGCCATCCAGGACAGGGGGGGCAATCAGCCCCAGCATTTT. Translated, it gives CAIQDRGGNQPQHF.

This chain uses TRBV19 with TRBJ2-7; D is possibly TRBD2 (8 bases). The CDR3 sequence is 14 residues long. Per the germline V gene, CDR1 is LNHDA and CDR2 is SQIVND (reference sequence). V lost 3 bases and J 7 bases, leaving 16 bases between the germline ends. CDR3 residues: CASSIKQGTREQYF. Here the CDR3 DNA reads TGTGCCAGTAGTATCAAACAGGGGACTAGGGAGCAGTACTTC.

The chain carries TRBV4-3 and TRBJ2-3, with D possibly matching TRBD1 (6 bases). The germline V and J ends were trimmed by 0 bases and 0 bases, with 16 bases remaining between them. CDR3 length equals 18 residues. The V gene's germline CDR1 is LGHNA and CDR2 YSLEER. CDR3 DNA sequence: TGCGCCAGCAGCCAAGACTTATTCGGACAGCTTAGCACAGATACGCAGTATTTT. Encoded protein: CASSQDLFGQLSTDTQYF.

The chain employs TRBV28 and TRBJ2-1; 11 bases are a match to TRBD2. Germline CDR1 reads MDHEN; CDR2 reads SYDVKM. V shed 5 bases and J 6 bases; nucleotides not matched to a gene: 6. The CDR3 runs 15 residues. The CDR3 spells CASSPMTSGVNEQFF. The CDR3 DNA reads as TGTGCCAGCAGTCCAATGACTAGCGGGGTCAATGAGCAGTTCTTC.

V is TRBV6-5 and J is TRBJ1-2, with 9 bases matching TRBD1. V dropped 2 bases and J dropped 2; count of bases not matched to a gene: 6. Germline V CDR1 and CDR2: MNHEY, SVGAGI. The CDR3 totals 16 residues. The CDR3 reads CASSYRLGQGNYGYTF. CDR3 bases: TGTGCCAGCAGTTACCGGTTGGGACAGGGCAACTATGGCTACACCTTC.

This chain joins TRBV9 and TRBJ2-2; the match to TRBD1 covers 7 bases. Germline trimming cut 5 bases from V and 4 bases from J; bases unmatched to any gene: 5. The CDR3 consists of 14 residues. Germline-derived CDR1 and CDR2 are SGDLS and YYNGEE. CDR3 region: CASSEGQPTGELFF. The CDR3 DNA reads TGTGCCAGCAGTGAGGGACAGCCCACCGGGGAGCTGTTTTTT.

The rearrangement joins TRBV9 to TRBJ2-3, with TRBD1 matching over 8 bases. V shed 1 base and J 2 bases; nucleotides not matched to a gene: 6. CDR1 SGDLS and CDR2 YYNGEE come from the germline V gene. The CDR3 has 16 residues. The CDR3 sequence is CASSVWQGANTDTQYF. As DNA, the CDR3 is TGTGCCAGCAGCGTATGGCAGGGGGCAAACACAGATACGCAGTATTTT.

The table lists this clone with a count of one. The chain links TRBV27 to TRBJ2-5, with 9 bases identical to TRBD2. V was pared by 5 bases and J by 0 bases, with 7 bases of the junction left unmatched. This CDR3 comprises 16 residues. Germline V lookup: CDR1 MNHEY, CDR2 SMNVEV (reference sequence). CDR3 DNA: TGTGCCAGCAGTCCCTTAGCGGGAGAAAACCAAGAGACCCAGTACTTC. Its translation is CASSPLAGENQETQYF.

The genes are TRBV9 and TRBJ1-1; a weak D match, TRBD1 (6 bases). The CDR3 sequence is 14 residues long. Germline CDR1 reads SGDLS; CDR2 reads YYNGEE. Between the trimmed V and J ends, which lost 5 bases and 5 bases, there was a span of 16 bases. CDR3 protein: CASSATGLRTEAFF. The CDR3 DNA sequence: TGTGCCAGCAGTGCTACAGGGTTAAGAACTGAAGCTTTCTTT.